This T cell receptor beta chain derives from a study of shared clonotypes between healthy human individuals. As for the study in general: A donor's plate count was three for CD4 naive and three for CD4 memory; CD8 naive had two and CD8 memory one.

The CDR3 has 12 residues. CDR1 is SQVTM, CDR2 ANQGSEA, per germline. V gave up 7 bases and J gave up 1 base; unmatched junction bases: 2. The repertoire was sequenced with immunoSEQ multiplex PCR; TCRdb's copy has only in-frame clones and lacks some. The table has 950,000 to 1,100,000 clones, approximately 78% seen once. The study, taken as a whole, reports: Between several donors, naive CD4 clonotypes were shared at a level of around 5.2%. Rarefaction showed that sequencing of sorted subsets was incomplete (despite large depth).

Remarks on this clone: Its antigen is still unknown. The sample has other DNA sequences that encode this CDR3 too.

The receptor's source is a man aged 18 to 29 in good health. Some clones in this sample may be carry-over from other donors' samples. The material sequenced was memory CD4+ T cells from PBMCs. Subset given: CD45RA-negative fraction. The chain is built from TRBV29-1 and TRBJ1-1; TRBD1 matches 8 bases. CDR3 nucleotide sequence: TGCAGCGCAGGGACAGGGAACACTGAAGCTTTCTTT. It translates to CSAGTGNTEAFF.